Detailed here is one T cell receptor beta chain. What it recognizes is unknown. The data are from a study of T cell responses to AZD1222 COVID-19 vaccine. Regarding the study as a whole: The donor group comprised mostly white British people and more females; the analysis possibly underestimated clonal diversity.

Assay used: immunoSEQ multiplex PCR; TCRdb lists only in-frame clones, some missing. The sample yields about 100,000 clones, over 85% seen once. CDR3 size: 14 residues. Germline assignment: CDR1 SGHTA and CDR2 FQGNSA. Trimming at V came to 5 bases and at J to 7 bases, leaving 7 bases not matched to a gene. The gene calls are TRBV7-2 and TRBJ1-2, with 10 bases that match TRBD1. The sequencing used peripheral blood, collected on day 0 of MenACWY control vaccination. The source is an adult in good health. The CDR3 region has the DNA TGTGCCAGCAGCGACCGACAGGGGGCACTTGGCTACACCTTC. This encodes CASSDRQGALGYTF.